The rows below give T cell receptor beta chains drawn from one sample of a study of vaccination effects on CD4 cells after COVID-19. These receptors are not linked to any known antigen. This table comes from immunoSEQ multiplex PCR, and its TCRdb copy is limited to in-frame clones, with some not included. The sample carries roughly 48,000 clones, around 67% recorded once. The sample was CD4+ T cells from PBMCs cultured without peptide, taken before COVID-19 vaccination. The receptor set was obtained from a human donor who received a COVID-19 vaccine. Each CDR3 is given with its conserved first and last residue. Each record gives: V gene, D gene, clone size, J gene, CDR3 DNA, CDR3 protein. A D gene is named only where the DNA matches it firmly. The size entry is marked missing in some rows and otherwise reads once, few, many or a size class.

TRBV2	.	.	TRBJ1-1	TGTGCCAGCAGTGAACTGAACACTGAAGCTTTCTTT	CASSELNTEAFF
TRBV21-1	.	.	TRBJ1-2	TGTGCCAGCAGCACCGTCTACCCAGGGGGGCAAGACTATGGCTACACCTTC	CASSTVYPGGQDYGYTF
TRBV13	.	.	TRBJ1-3	TGTGCCAGCAGCACCGGGGGGAGGACCTCTGGAAACACCATATATTTT	CASSTGGRTSGNTIYF
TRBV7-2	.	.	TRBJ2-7	TGTGCCAGCAGCTTAGCACGTTTGAGTTACATGATCTACGAGCAGTACTTC	CASSLARLSYMIYEQYF
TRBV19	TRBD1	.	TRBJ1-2	TGTGCCAGTAGTGCCGGGACAGGGGGCGCCTATGGCTACACCTTC	CASSAGTGGAYGYTF
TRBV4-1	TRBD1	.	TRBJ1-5	TGCGCCAGCAGCCAGCCCACCGGGACAGGGAAGGAACAGCCCCAGCATTTT	CASSQPTGTGKEQPQHF
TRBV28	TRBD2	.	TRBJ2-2	TGTGCCAGCAAAACAGGACTAGCGGGTAACACCGGGGAGCTGTTTTTT	CASKTGLAGNTGELFF
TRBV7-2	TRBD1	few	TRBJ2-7	TGTGCCAGCAGATCAGGGGGCAAGAGCTACGAGCAGTACTTC	CASRSGGKSYEQYF
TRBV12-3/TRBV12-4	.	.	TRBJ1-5	TGTGCCAGCAGTTTCCAAAGCGGTACCCAGCATTTT	CASSFQSGTQHF
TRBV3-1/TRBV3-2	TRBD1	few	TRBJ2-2	TGTGCCAGCAGCCAAAGGGGGCCCAACACCGGGGAGCTGTTTTTT	CASSQRGPNTGELFF
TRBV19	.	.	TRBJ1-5	TGTGCCAGTAGCTTTCGGGGTACTAGCAATCAGCCCCAGCATTTT	CASSFRGTSNQPQHF
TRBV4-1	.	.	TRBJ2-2	TGCGCCAGCAGCCAAGGTCGAGCCCAACGTTTGGCCGGGGAGCTGTTTTTT	CASSQGRAQRLAGELFF
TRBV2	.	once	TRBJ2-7	TGTGCCAGCAGTGAAAACCCCTACGAGCAGTACTTC	CASSENPYEQYF
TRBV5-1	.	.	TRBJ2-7	TGCGCCAGCAGCGGGGGAGTACCCTACGAGCAGTACTTC	CASSGGVPYEQYF
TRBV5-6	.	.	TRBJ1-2	TGTGCCAGCAGCTCCCAATATAACTATGGCTACACCTTC	CASSSQYNYGYTF
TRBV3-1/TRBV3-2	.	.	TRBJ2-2	TGTGCCAGCAGCCAAGAACAGGCCACCGGGGAGCTGTTTTTT	CASSQEQATGELFF
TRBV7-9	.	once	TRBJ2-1	TGTGCCAGCAGCCGCGAGAGTCGGGATGAGCAGTTCTTC	CASSRESRDEQFF
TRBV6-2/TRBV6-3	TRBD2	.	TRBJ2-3	TGTGCCAGCAGTTACCCCTTCCTAGCGGGGGGTACAGATACGCAGTATTTT	CASSYPFLAGGTDTQYF
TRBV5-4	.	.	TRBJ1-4	TGTGCCAGCAGCTTGCCCGGGACGGATGTTGAAAAACTGTTTTTT	CASSLPGTDVEKLFF
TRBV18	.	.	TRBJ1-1	TGTGCCAGCTCACAACAGGCTATGAACACTGAAGCTTTCTTT	CASSQQAMNTEAFF
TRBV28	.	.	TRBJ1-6	TGTGCCAGCACTACTGGGGAACATTCACCCCTCCACTTT	CASTTGEHSPLHF
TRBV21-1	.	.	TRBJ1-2	TGTGCCAGCAGCAAAGATCGCGGGGGGACAGCCCCTAACTATGGCTACACCTTC	CASSKDRGGTAPNYGYTF
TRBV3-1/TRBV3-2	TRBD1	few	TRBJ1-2	TGTGCCAGCAGCCACCAGGGGACAGGGAGCTATGGCTACACCTTC	CASSHQGTGSYGYTF
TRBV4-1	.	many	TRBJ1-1	TGCGCCAGCAGGCGGGGGCAGAGTACTGAAGCTTTCTTT	CASRRGQSTEAFF
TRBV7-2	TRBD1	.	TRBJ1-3	TGTGCCAGCAGCTTAGGGACAGGGGTTGGAAACACCATATATTTT	CASSLGTGVGNTIYF
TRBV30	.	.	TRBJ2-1	TGTGCCTGGAGTCGATGGGGGGTTGTAGATGAGCAGTTCTTC	CAWSRWGVVDEQFF
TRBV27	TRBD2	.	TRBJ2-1	TGTGCCAGCAGTTCGACTAGCGGGAGATCACCCCGAATGAATGAGCAGTTCTTC	CASSSTSGRSPRMNEQFF
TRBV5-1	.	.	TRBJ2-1	TGCGCCAGCAGCCCCGCGGAAGGGTTCTACTCCAATGAGCAGTTCTTC	CASSPAEGFYSNEQFF
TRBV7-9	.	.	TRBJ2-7	TGTGCCAGCAGCCCCAAGGCCGGGGGCTTGCACGAGCAGTACTTC	CASSPKAGGLHEQYF
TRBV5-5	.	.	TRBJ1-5	TGTGCCAGCAGCCAAGGGCCCACCGGTGGCAATCAGCCCCAGCATTTT	CASSQGPTGGNQPQHF
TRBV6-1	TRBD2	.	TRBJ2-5	TGTGCCAGCAGTGACGGCGGGGGGCGGGAGACCCAGTACTTC	CASSDGGGRETQYF
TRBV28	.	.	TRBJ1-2	TGTGCCACCTCGGTGGGAGGTCGCAACTATGGCTACACCTTC	CATSVGGRNYGYTF
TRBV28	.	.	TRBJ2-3	TGTGCCAGCAGCCCCGGGGCCACAGATACGCAGTATTTT	CASSPGATDTQYF
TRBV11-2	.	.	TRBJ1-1	TGTGCCAGCAGCTTAGGGGCAGGGTGGGACACTGAAGCTTTCTTT	CASSLGAGWDTEAFF
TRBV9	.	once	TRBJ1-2	TGTGCCAGCAGCGTTGGAGGGCACAGGGCCAGTCTCTATGGCTACACCTTC	CASSVGGHRASLYGYTF
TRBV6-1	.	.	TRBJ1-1	TGTGCCAGCAGTGAGGGGATTGGCAGTGAAGCTTTCTTT	CASSEGIGSEAFF
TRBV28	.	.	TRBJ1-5	TGTGCCAGCAAATCCCCCGGGGCCGGGAATCAGCCCCAGCATTTT	CASKSPGAGNQPQHF
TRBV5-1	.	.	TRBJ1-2	TGCGCCAGCAGCTCCGACACCGGCCTTGGCTACACCTTC	CASSSDTGLGYTF
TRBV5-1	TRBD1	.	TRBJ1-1	TGCGCCAGCAGCTGGGAACAGGGGACCACTGAAGCTTTCTTT	CASSWEQGTTEAFF
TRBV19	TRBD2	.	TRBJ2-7	TGTGCCAGTAGGAAAGGGGGACTAGCGGGAGACGACTACGAGCAGTACTTC	CASRKGGLAGDDYEQYF
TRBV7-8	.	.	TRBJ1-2	TGTGCCAGCAGCTTACGATCAGCCGTTTATGGCTACACCTTC	CASSLRSAVYGYTF
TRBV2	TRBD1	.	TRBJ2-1	TGTGCCAGCAGTGAGACGGGACAGGTCAATGAGCAGTTCTTC	CASSETGQVNEQFF
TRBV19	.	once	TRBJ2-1	TGTGCCAGTAGTCCCATAGCCGGTGAGCAGTTCTTC	CASSPIAGEQFF
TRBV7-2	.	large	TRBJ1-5	TGTGCCAGCAGCTCGGATCTGAATCAGCCCCAGCATTTT	CASSSDLNQPQHF
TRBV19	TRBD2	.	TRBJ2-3	TGTGCCAGTAGTCGCGGGGGGGGCGATACGCAGTATTTT	CASSRGGGDTQYF
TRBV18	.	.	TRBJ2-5	TGTGCCAGCTCACCACCGGGACTCGAGACCCAGTACTTC	CASSPPGLETQYF
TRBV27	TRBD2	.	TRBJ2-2	TGTGCCAGCAGTTTCCCTAGCGGGGGGAAATGGACCGGGGAGCTGTTTTTT	CASSFPSGGKWTGELFF
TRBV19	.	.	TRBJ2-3	TGTGCCAGTAGTATAGGGGGGGGACAGCTCACGGGTACGCAGTATTTT	CASSIGGGQLTGTQYF
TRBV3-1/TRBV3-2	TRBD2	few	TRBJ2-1	TGTGCCAGCAGCCAAAATACGGGGGGGCGGAATGAGCAGTTCTTC	CASSQNTGGRNEQFF
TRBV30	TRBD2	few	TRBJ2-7	TGTGCCTGGAGTGTACTAGCGGGAGCCGACGCCTACGAGCAGTACTTC	CAWSVLAGADAYEQYF
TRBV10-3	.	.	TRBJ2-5	TGTGCCATCAGTGAGTCGACGGGGAGGCAAGAGACCCAGTACTTC	CAISESTGRQETQYF
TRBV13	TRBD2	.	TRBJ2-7	TGTGCCAGCAGCCGAGGGACTAGCGGCGAGCAGTACTTC	CASSRGTSGEQYF
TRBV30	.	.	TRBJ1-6	TGTGCCTGGAGACCCGGGCCCACGGGTGGTTATTCACCCCTCCACTTT	CAWRPGPTGGYSPLHF